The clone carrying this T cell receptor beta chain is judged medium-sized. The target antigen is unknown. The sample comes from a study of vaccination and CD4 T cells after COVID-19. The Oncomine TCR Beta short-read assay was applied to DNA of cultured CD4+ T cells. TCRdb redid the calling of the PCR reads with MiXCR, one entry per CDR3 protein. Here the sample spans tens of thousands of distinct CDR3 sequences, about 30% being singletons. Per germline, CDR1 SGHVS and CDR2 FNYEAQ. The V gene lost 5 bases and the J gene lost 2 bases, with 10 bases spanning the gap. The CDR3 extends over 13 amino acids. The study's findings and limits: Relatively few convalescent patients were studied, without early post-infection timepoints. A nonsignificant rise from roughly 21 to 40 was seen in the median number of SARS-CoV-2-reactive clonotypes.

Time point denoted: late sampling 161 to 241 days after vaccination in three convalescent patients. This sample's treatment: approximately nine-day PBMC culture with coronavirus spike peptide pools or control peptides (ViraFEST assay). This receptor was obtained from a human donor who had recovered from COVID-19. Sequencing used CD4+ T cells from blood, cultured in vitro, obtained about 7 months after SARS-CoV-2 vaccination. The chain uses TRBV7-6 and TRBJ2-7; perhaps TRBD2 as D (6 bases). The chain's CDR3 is CASSRDSAYEQYF. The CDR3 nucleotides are TGTGCCAGCAGCAGGGACTCCGCCTACGAGCAGTACTTC.